This T cell receptor (beta chain) was recovered during a study of a mutant IDH1 vaccine in newly diagnosed glioma. Overall study: The study started vaccination 4-6 weeks after radiotherapy alone, or with temozolomide cycles.

Germline lookup yields CDR1 SGHVS and CDR2 FQNEAQ. The CDR3 contains 12 residues. The V gene end was trimmed by 7 bases and the J gene end by 7 bases; junction bases not matched to a gene: 5. The sample's time point: week 5, during vaccination. Vaccine doses each comprised 300 ug of mutant IDH1 20-mer peptide, with topical imiquimod. Here immunoSEQ multiplex PCR was the method, and the copy in TCRdb shows in-frame clones only, minus some. The data show tens of thousands of clones, with roughly 76% seen just once and 9.5% to 13% held by the top ten. This clone has just one count. Antigen: not known. This chain connects TRBV7-8 to TRBJ2-7, with 9 bases matching TRBD2. This TCR was sampled from a man between 45 and 60 years old with glioma. The starting material was PBMCs, obtained from a glioma patient whose treatment included an IDH1 peptide vaccine. The CDR3 region is CASTGLAREQYF. CDR3 coding DNA: TGTGCCAGCACCGGACTAGCGAGGGAGCAGTACTTC.